The rows below give T cell receptor beta chains drawn from one sample of a study of OX40 agonist ivuxolimab in advanced cancers. The data were produced by immunoSEQ multiplex PCR, yet TCRdb's version contains in-frame clones alone and is incomplete. Among roughly 81,000 clones listed, 85% to 95% were seen once. This material consisted of CD4+ or CD8+ T cells sorted from blood, taken in a trial of the OX40 agonist ivuxolimab. These receptors all come from an adult with an advanced solid tumor such as melanoma, head and neck, liver or kidney cancer. CDR3s include the opening cysteine and the closing phenylalanine or tryptophan. Fields, in order: CDR3 protein, J gene, CDR3 length, V gene.

CDR3aa: CASSSAPGTVSSGNTIYF; j_gene: TRBJ1-3; len: 18; v_gene: TRBV7-8
CDR3aa: CASNNPGQGTLHF; j_gene: TRBJ1-6; len: 13; v_gene: TRBV2
CDR3aa: CASSPPADSSYEQYF; j_gene: TRBJ2-7; len: 15; v_gene: TRBV7-6
CDR3aa: CASSYPAGRRNTEAFF; j_gene: TRBJ1-1; len: 16; v_gene: TRBV6-6
CDR3aa: CASSLAPSGSYEQYF; j_gene: TRBJ2-7; len: 15; v_gene: TRBV7-2
CDR3aa: CASSLGRSYEQYF; j_gene: TRBJ2-7; len: 13; v_gene: TRBV13
CDR3aa: CASSSPGQGRSYTF; j_gene: TRBJ1-2; len: 14; v_gene: TRBV27
CDR3aa: CASSLSPGANVLTF; j_gene: TRBJ2-6; len: 14; v_gene: TRBV7-9
CDR3aa: CASSDREEYGLSYEQYF; j_gene: -; len: 17; v_gene: TRBV5-4
CDR3aa: CASSSRGGASSYEQYF; j_gene: TRBJ2-7; len: 16; v_gene: TRBV7-2
CDR3aa: CASRETGFDSGNEQYF; j_gene: TRBJ2-7; len: 16; v_gene: TRBV2
CDR3aa: CASSQVNWGRRNEQYF; j_gene: -; len: 16; v_gene: TRBV4-1
CDR3aa: CASATSSGSMKDYGLTGELFF; j_gene: TRBJ2-2; len: 21; v_gene: TRBV5-1
CDR3aa: CASTPGERDTEAFF; j_gene: TRBJ1-1; len: 14; v_gene: TRBV6-5
CDR3aa: CAMGLAGTVDTQYF; j_gene: TRBJ2-3; len: 14; v_gene: TRBV10-3
CDR3aa: CASPRRPPLEQYF; j_gene: TRBJ2-7; len: 13; v_gene: TRBV18
CDR3aa: CASSLDRLQETQYF; j_gene: TRBJ2-5; len: 14; v_gene: TRBV5-4
CDR3aa: CASSYSNGEQYF; j_gene: TRBJ2-7; len: 12; v_gene: TRBV6-5
CDR3aa: CASSEGLAGREQYF; j_gene: TRBJ2-7; len: 14; v_gene: TRBV25-1
CDR3aa: CASSSARDSNYEQYF; j_gene: TRBJ2-7; len: 15; v_gene: TRBV7-9
CDR3aa: CASSYSRGALGTEAFF; j_gene: TRBJ1-1; len: 16; v_gene: TRBV6-6
CDR3aa: CASSDSGYSNQPQHF; j_gene: TRBJ1-5; len: 15; v_gene: TRBV10-2
CDR3aa: CASSQEWGVSTDTQYF; j_gene: TRBJ2-3; len: 16; v_gene: TRBV4-2
CDR3aa: CASSYPRRELYEQYF; j_gene: TRBJ2-7; len: 15; v_gene: TRBV6-5
CDR3aa: CASSIAGVGHEQYF; j_gene: TRBJ2-7; len: 14; v_gene: TRBV13
CDR3aa: CASSYPGLGNNEQFF; j_gene: TRBJ2-1; len: 15; v_gene: TRBV6-6
CDR3aa: CASSLATGGLAKNIQYF; j_gene: TRBJ2-4; len: 17; v_gene: TRBV27
CDR3aa: CASSLDTSGSAYNEQFF; j_gene: TRBJ2-1; len: 17; v_gene: TRBV11-2
CDR3aa: CASSPWTGAYEQYF; j_gene: TRBJ2-7; len: 14; v_gene: TRBV7-6
CDR3aa: CASSLAEDFYEQYF; j_gene: TRBJ2-7; len: 14; v_gene: TRBV5-6
CDR3aa: CASSVGIAGGGTDTQYF; j_gene: TRBJ2-3; len: 17; v_gene: TRBV19
CDR3aa: CASSSGVGLTIHHEQYF; j_gene: TRBJ2-7; len: 17; v_gene: TRBV7-9
CDR3aa: CASSHLLHDANGRQYF; j_gene: TRBJ2-3; len: 16; v_gene: TRBV4-1
CDR3aa: CASSVLSGGDTEAFF; j_gene: TRBJ1-1; len: 15; v_gene: TRBV9
CDR3aa: CASSSPPTSGTYNEQFF; j_gene: TRBJ2-1; len: 17; v_gene: TRBV7-3
CDR3aa: CASTRGTGVKEKLFF; j_gene: TRBJ1-4; len: 15; v_gene: TRBV19